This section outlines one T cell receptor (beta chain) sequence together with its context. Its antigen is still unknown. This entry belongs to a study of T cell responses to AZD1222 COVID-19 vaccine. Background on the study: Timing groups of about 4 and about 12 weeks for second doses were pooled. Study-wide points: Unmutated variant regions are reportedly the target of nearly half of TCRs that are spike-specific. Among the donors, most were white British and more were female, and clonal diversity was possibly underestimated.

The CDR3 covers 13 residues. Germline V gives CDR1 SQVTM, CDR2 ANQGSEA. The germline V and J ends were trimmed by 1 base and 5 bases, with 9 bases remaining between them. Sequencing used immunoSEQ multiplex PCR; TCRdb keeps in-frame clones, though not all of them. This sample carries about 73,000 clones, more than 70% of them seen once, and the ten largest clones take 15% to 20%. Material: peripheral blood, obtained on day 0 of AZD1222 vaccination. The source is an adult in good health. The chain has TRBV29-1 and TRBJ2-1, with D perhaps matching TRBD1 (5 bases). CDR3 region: CSVEVTRDNEQFF. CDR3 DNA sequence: TGCAGCGTTGAAGTAACCAGGGACAATGAGCAGTTCTTC.